The source of this TCR beta chain is a study of blood T cell repertoires in COVID-19. Overall study: Sites across the United States, Italy and Spain contributed samples from acute and convalescent COVID-19. PBMCs, B-cell-depleted T cells, or T cells provided the cDNA or gDNA that made up the material.

This clone was seen repeatedly, ten times or more. In the original workflow: Counts of nucleated cells, estimated from reference gene primer amplification, were obtained. Libraries were prepared by immunoSEQ multiplex PCR; TCRdb keeps only in-frame clonotypes and omits some of them. Clonal size and the V and J genes are those of that table, whereas D and trimming came from the DNA. The data contain about 360,000 clones, around 87% of them singletons. The ends were cut back, 7 bases at V and 7 bases at J, with 17 bases in the middle. This CDR3 contains 14 residues. CDR1 is SNHLY and CDR2 is FYNNEI in the germline V gene.

The sequence was collected from a human donor in a cohort sampled during active COVID-19. V usage is TRBV2 and J usage is TRBJ2-1, with D tentatively TRBD2 (6 bases). Material: peripheral blood. CDR3 coding DNA: TGTGCCAGCAAAACTAGCTTCGGCCGGAATGAGCAGTTCTTC. Translation: CASKTSFGRNEQFF.